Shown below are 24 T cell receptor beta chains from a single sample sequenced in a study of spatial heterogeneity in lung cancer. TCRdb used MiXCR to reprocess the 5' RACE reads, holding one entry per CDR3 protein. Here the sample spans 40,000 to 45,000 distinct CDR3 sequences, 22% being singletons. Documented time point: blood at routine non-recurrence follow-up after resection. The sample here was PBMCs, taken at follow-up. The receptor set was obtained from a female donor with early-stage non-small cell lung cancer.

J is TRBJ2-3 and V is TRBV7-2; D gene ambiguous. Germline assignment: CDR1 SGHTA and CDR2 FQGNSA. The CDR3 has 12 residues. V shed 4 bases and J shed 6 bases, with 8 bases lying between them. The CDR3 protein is CASSSPADTQYF. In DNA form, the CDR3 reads TGTGCCAGCAGCTCCCCCGCGGATACGCAGTATTTT.

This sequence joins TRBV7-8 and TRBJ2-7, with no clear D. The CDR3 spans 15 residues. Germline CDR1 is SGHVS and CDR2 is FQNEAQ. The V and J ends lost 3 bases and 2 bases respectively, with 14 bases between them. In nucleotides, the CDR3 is TGTGCCAGCAGCTTTGTTGGAAGGACCACCTACGAGCAGTACTTC. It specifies CASSFVGRTTYEQYF.

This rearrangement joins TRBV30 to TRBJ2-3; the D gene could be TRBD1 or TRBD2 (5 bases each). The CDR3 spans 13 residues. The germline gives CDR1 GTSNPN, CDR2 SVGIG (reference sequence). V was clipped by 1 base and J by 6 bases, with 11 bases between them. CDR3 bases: TGTGCCTGGAGTGGGACTTCAGGGGATACGCAGTATTTT. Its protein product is CAWSGTSGDTQYF.

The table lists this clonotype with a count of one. In DNA, the CDR3 is TGTGCCAGCAGTTACGAACAGAACACTGAAGCTTTCTTT. This encodes CASSYEQNTEAFF. This rearrangement joins TRBV6-5 to TRBJ1-1; no firm D call. V was trimmed by 2 bases and J by 1 base, leaving 5 bases between them. The CDR3 covers 13 residues. The germline CDR1 and CDR2 sequences are MNHEY and SVGAGI.

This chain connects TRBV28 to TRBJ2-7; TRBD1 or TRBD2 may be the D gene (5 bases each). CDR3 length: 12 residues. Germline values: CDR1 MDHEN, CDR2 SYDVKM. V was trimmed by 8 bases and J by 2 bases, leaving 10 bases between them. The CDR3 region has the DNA TGTGCCAGCTCCGGGGCCGCCTACGAGCAGTACTTC. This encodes CASSGAAYEQYF.

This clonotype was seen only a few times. CDR3 sequence: CASSLAFGTGELFF. The CDR3 bases are TGCGCCAGCAGCTTGGCGTTTGGCACCGGGGAGCTGTTTTTT. V and J are TRBV5-1 and TRBJ2-2; D not resolved. Trimming removed 0 bases from V and 4 bases from J, with 7 bases in between. The CDR3 has 14 amino acids. Looked up from germline, CDR1 is SGHRS and CDR2 is YFSETQ.

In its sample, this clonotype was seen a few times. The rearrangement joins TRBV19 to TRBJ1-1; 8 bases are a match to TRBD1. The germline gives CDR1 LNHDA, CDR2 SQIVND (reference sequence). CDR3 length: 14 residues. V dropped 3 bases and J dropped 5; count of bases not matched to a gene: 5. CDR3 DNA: TGTGCCAGTAGTATTCAGGGGGCGCGGACTGAAGCTTTCTTT. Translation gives CASSIQGARTEAFF.

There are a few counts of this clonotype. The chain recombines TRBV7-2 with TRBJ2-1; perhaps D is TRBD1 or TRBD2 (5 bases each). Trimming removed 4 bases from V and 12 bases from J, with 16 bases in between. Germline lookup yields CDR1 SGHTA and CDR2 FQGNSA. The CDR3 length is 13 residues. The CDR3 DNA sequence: TGTGCCAGCAGCTCTCCCGGGGCAGGTAGGCAGTTCTTC. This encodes CASSSPGAGRQFF.

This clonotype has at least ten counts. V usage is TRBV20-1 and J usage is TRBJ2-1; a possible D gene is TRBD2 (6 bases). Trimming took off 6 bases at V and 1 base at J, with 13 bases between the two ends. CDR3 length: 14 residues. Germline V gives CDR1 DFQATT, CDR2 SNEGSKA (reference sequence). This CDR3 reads CSAKEGNSYNEQFF. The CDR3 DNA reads TGCAGTGCCAAGGAGGGCAATTCCTACAATGAGCAGTTCTTC.

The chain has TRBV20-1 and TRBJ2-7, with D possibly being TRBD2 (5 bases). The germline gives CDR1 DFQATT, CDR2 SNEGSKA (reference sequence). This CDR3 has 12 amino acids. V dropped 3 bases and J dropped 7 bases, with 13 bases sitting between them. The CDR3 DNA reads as TGCAGTGCTAGGAAGGGAGCTGAAGAGCAGTACTTC. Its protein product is CSARKGAEEQYF.

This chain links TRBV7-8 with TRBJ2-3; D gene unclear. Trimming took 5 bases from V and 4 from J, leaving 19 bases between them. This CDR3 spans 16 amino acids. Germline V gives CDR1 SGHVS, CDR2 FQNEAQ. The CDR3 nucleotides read TGTGCCAGCAGCGCGTTTTCCGGTCACGATCCAGATACGCAGTATTTT. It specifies CASSAFSGHDPDTQYF.

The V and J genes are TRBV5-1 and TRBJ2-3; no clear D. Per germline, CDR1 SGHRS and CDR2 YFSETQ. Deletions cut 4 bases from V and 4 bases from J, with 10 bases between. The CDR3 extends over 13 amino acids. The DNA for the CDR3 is TGCGCCAGCAGCCAAGGAAGAGCAGATACGCAGTATTTT. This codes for CASSQGRADTQYF.

CDR3 protein: CASSRRTSGSYEQFF. The CDR3, as DNA: TGTGCCAGCAGTCGCCGGACTAGCGGGAGTTATGAGCAGTTCTTC. The rearrangement links TRBV5-8 to TRBJ2-1, with TRBD2 matching 13 bases. Trimming cost V 5 bases and J 8 bases; bases outside gene matches: 7. This CDR3 comprises 15 residues. The germline CDR1 and CDR2 sequences are SGHTS and YDEGEE.

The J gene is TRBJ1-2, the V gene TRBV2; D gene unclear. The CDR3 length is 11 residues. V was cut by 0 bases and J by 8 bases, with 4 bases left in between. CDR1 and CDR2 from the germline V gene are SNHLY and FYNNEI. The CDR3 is CASSEAGGYTF. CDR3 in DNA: TGTGCCAGCAGTGAAGCCGGGGGCTACACCTTC.

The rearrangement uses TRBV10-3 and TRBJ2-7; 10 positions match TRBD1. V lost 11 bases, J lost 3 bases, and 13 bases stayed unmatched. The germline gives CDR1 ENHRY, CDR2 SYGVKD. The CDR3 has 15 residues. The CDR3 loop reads CASHEGDRGRYEQYF. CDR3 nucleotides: TGTGCCTCCCATGAGGGGGACAGGGGTCGCTACGAGCAGTACTTC.

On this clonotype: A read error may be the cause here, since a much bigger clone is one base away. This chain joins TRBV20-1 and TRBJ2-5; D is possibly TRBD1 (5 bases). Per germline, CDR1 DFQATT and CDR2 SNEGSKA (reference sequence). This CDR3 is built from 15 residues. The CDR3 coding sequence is TGCAGTGCTAGAGATTATCAGACAGCCCAAGAGACCCGGTACTTC. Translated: CSARDYQTAQETRYF.

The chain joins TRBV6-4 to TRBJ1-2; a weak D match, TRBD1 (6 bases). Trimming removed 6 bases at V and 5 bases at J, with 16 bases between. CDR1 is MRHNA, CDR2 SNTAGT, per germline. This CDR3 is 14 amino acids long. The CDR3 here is CASSKDSQVYGYTF. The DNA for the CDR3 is TGTGCCAGCAGCAAGGACAGCCAAGTTTATGGCTACACCTTC.

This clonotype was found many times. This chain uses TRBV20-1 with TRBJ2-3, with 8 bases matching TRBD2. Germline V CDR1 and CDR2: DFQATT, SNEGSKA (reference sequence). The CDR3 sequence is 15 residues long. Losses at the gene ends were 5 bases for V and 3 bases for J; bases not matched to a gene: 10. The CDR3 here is CSAYSLLAATDTQYF. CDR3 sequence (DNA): TGCAGTGCTTACAGCTTACTAGCGGCGACAGATACGCAGTATTTT.

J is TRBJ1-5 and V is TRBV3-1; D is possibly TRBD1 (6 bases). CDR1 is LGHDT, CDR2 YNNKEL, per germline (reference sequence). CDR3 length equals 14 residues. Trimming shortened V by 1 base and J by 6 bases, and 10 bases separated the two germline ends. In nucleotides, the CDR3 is TGTGCCAGCAGCCAAGGCAGGGGAGGTCAGCCCCAGCATTTT. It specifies CASSQGRGGQPQHF.

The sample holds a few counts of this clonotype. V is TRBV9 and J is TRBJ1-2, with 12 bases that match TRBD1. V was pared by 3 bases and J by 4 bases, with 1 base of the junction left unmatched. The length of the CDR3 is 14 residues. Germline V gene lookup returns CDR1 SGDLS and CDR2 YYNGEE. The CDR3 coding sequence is TGTGCCAGCAGCGCGGGACAGGGGGCCTATGGCTACACCTTC. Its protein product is CASSAGQGAYGYTF.

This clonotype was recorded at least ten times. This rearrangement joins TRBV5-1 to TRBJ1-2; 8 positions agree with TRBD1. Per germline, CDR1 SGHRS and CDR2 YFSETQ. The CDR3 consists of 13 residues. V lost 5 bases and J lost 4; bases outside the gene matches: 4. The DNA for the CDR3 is TGCGCCAGCAGGGGGACAGGAACCTATGGCTACACCTTC. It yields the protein CASRGTGTYGYTF.

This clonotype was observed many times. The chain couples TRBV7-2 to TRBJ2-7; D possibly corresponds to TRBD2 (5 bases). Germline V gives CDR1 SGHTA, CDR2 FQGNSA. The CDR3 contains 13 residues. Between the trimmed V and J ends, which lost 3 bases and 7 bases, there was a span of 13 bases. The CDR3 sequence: CASSLGGSREQYV. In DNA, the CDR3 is TGTGCCAGCAGCTTGGGCGGGTCTAGGGAGCAGTACGTC.

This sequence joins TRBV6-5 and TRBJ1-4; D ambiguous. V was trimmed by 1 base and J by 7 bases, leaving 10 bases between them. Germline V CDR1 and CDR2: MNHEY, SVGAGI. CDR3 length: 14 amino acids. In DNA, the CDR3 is TGTGCCAGCAGTTACTGGAGGACCGCTGAAAAACTGTTTTTT. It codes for CASSYWRTAEKLFF.

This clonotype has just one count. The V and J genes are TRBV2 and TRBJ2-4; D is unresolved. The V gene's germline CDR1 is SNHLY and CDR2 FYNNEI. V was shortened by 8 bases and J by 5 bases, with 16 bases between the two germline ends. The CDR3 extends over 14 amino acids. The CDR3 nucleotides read TGTGCCAGCCGACTCCCCCGGCAGGAAAACATTCAGTACTTC. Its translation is CASRLPRQENIQYF.